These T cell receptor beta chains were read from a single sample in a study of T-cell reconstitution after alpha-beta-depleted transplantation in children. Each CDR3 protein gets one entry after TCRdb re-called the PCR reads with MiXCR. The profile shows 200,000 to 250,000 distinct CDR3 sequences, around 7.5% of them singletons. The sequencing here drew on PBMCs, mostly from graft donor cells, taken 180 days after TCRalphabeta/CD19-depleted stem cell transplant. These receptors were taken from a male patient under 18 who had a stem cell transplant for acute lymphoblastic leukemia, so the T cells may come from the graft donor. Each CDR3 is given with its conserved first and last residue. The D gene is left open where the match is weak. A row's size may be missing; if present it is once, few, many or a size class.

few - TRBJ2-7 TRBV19 TGTGCCAGTAGTATAGTCGGCAGCGAGCAGTACTTC CASSIVGSEQYF
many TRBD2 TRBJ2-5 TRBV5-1 TGCGCCAGCAGCTTACTAGCGGGAGGAGAGACCCAGTACTTC CASSLLAGGETQYF
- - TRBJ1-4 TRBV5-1 TGCGCCAGCAGCCCGAGGAGGGGAAGAGAAAAACTGTTTTTT CASSPRRGREKLFF
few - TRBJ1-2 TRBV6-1 TGTGCCAGCAGTGAATTCTCAGGATCCTATGGCTACACCTTC CASSEFSGSYGYTF
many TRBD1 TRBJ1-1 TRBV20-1 TGCAGTGCTTTCCGGGACAGGGGAGCGGAAGCTTTCTTT CSAFRDRGAEAFF
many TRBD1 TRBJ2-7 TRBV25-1 TGTGCCAGCACTCCTAACCCTGGTGACAGGGACTACGAGCAGTACTTC CASTPNPGDRDYEQYF
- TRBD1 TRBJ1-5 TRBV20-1 TGCAGTGCTAGGCAACCGGGACAGGGCAGCCAGCCCCAGCATTTT CSARQPGQGSQPQHF
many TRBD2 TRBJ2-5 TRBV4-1 TGCGCCAGCAGCCAAGATGAATTACGAGGAGCGGGAGAAAGTGAGACCCAGTACTTC CASSQDELRGAGESETQYF
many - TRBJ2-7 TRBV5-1 TGCGCCAGCAGCTTGGGAGGGGCAGTCTACGAGCAGTACTTC CASSLGGAVYEQYF
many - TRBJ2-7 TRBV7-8 TGTGCCAGCAGGCGCAGGGGGGGCTACGAGCAGTACTTC CASRRRGGYEQYF